These 7 T cell receptor beta chains came from one sample sequenced in a study of T cell clonotyping in hematopoietic cell transplantation. Clones were sequenced by immunoSEQ multiplex PCR, and TCRdb holds only the in-frame ones, with some missing. The sample has about 13,000 clones, roughly 92% seen once. This specimen was PBMCs, taken 100 days after allogeneic stem cell transplant. These receptors came from a female patient between 50 and 59 years old who had an allogeneic stem cell transplant from an unrelated donor, so the T cells may come from the graft donor. Some clones in this sample may be carry-over from other donors' samples.

The rearrangement uses TRBV2 and TRBJ2-7, with 11 bases fitting TRBD2. The trim removed 8 bases at V and 2 bases at J, leaving 2 bases unmatched. The germline gives CDR1 SNHLY, CDR2 FYNNEI. CDR3 size: 13 residues. In nucleotides, the CDR3 is TGTGCCAGCTCTAGCGGGGGGACCTACGAGCAGTACTTC. This sequence encodes CASSSGGTYEQYF. The complete variable domain, with remaining parts taken from reference TRBV2 and TRBJ2-7, reads EPEVTQTPSHQVTQMGQEVILRCVPISNHLYFYWYRQILGQKVEFLVSFYNNEISEKSEIFDDQFSVERPDGSNFTLKIRSTKLEDSAMYFCASSSGGTYEQYFGPGTRLTVT.

This sequence joins TRBV5-6 and TRBJ1-2; 7 positions match TRBD1. V lost 3 bases and J lost 2; bases outside the gene matches: 13. CDR1 and CDR2 (germline): SGHDT, YYEEEE. This CDR3 is 17 amino acids long. The CDR3 reads CASSSPTLQTGNYGYTF. The CDR3 DNA sequence: TGTGCCAGCAGCTCCCCCACCCTACAGACAGGGAACTATGGCTACACCTTC.

The chain links TRBV27 to TRBJ2-1; 7 bases align to TRBD1. After removal of 4 bases from V and 5 bases from J, the junction contained 5 bases not matched to a gene. The germline gives CDR1 MNHEY, CDR2 SMNVEV (reference sequence). The CDR3 is 14 residues long. CDR3 nucleotides: TGTGCCAGCAGTTCCCAGGGGGTCCACAATGAGCAGTTCTTC. This codes for CASSSQGVHNEQFF.

The J gene is TRBJ1-6, the V gene TRBV28, with D possibly matching TRBD1 (6 bases). Germline V CDR1 and CDR2: MDHEN, SYDVKM. Between the trimmed V and J ends, which lost 6 bases and 6 bases, there was a span of 12 bases. This CDR3 contains 14 residues. The CDR3 DNA is TGTGCCAGCAGCCCTGGACAGTTTAATTCACCCCTCCACTTT. Protein product: CASSPGQFNSPLHF.

V usage is TRBV19 and J usage is TRBJ2-6; D ambiguous. The germline CDR1 and CDR2 sequences are LNHDA and SQIVND (reference sequence). Trimming removed 7 bases at V and 2 bases at J, with 18 bases between. The CDR3 is made up of 17 amino acids. The CDR3 DNA reads TGTGCCAGTAATGGACGCACAGATCCCGCTGGGGCCAACGTCCTGACTTTC. Protein product: CASNGRTDPAGANVLTF.

This sequence joins TRBV7-2 and TRBJ2-7; the match to TRBD1 covers 10 bases. Trimming removed 5 bases from V and 3 bases from J; junction bases left unmatched: 13. CDR3 length: 17 amino acids. Germline values: CDR1 SGHTA, CDR2 FQGNSA. CDR3 DNA: TGTGCCAGCAGCGTTGGCCCCCTCGGGACAGGGGACTACGAGCAGTACTTC. Translation gives CASSVGPLGTGDYEQYF.

This clone has a single count. The rearrangement joins TRBV7-2 to TRBJ2-5, with 11 bases lining up with TRBD1. Germline V CDR1 and CDR2: SGHTA, FQGNSA. Germline trimming cut 4 bases from V and 9 bases from J; bases unmatched to any gene: 4. The length of the CDR3 is 13 residues. The CDR3 protein is CASSSGTGGSQYF. The CDR3 region has the DNA TGTGCCAGCAGCTCCGGGACAGGGGGGTCCCAGTACTTC.